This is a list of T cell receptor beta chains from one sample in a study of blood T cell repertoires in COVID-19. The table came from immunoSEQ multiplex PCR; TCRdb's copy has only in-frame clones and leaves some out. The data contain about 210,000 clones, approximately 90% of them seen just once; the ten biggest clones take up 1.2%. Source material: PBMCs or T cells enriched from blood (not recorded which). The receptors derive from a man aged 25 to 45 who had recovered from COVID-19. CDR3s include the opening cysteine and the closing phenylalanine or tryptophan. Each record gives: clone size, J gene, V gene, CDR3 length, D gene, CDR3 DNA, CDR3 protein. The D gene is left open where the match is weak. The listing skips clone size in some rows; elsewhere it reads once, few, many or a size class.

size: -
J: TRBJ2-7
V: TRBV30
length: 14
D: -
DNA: TGTGCCTGGAGTGCGGGACTGAGCTCCTACGAGCAGTACTTC
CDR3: CAWSAGLSSYEQYF

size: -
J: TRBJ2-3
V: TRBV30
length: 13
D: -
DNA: TGTGCCTGGAGTGTAGGGGGGGCGGATACGCAGTATTTT
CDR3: CAWSVGGADTQYF

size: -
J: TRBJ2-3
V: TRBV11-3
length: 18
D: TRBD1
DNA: TGTGCCAGCAGCTCAGGGGACAGGTCCACGCCTAGCACAGATACGCAGTATTTT
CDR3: CASSSGDRSTPSTDTQYF

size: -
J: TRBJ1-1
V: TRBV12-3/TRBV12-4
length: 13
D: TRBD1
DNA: TGTGCCAGCAGTCCGGACAGGCCGGGCGGAGCTTTCTTT
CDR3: CASSPDRPGGAFF

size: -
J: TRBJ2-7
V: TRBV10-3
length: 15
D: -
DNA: TGTGCCATCAGTGTCAGTTCCAGTGGCTCCTACGAGCAGTACTTC
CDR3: CAISVSSSGSYEQYF

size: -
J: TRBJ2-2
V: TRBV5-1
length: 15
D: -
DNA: TGCGCCAGCAGCTTGTGGGGGGACGACACCGGGGAGCTGTTTTTT
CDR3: CASSLWGDDTGELFF

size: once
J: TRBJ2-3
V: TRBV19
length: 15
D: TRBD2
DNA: TGTGCCAGTAGTATAGCTAGCGGATACACAGATACGCAGTATTTT
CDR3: CASSIASGYTDTQYF

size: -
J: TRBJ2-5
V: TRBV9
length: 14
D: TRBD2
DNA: TGTGCCAGCAGCGTAGGCGGGGGGGAAGAGACCCAGTACTTC
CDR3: CASSVGGGEETQYF

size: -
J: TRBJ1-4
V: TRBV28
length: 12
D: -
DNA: TGTGCCAGCAGTACAGGTTATGAAAAACTGTTTTTT
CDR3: CASSTGYEKLFF

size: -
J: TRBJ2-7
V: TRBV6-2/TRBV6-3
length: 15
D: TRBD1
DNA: TGTGCCAGCAGTTGGGCCGGACAGGGGTTCTACGAGCAGTACTTC
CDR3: CASSWAGQGFYEQYF

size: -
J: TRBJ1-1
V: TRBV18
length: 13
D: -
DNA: TGTGCCAGCTCACTAGAGGTGAACACTGAAGCTTTCTTT
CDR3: CASSLEVNTEAFF

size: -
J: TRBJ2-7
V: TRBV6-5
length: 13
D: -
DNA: TGTGCCAGCACTAAGGGGCTCTCTTACGAGCAGTACTTC
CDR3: CASTKGLSYEQYF

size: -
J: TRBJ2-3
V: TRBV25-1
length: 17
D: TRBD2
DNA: TGTGCCAGCAGTGAAGTGCGGCTAGCGGGGGGGACAGATACGCAGTATTTT
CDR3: CASSEVRLAGGTDTQYF

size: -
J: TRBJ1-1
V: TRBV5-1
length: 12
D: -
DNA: TGCGCCAGCAGCTTCCCAGGGGCTGAAGCTTTCTTT
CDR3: CASSFPGAEAFF

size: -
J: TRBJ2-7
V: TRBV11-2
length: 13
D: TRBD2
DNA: TGTGCCAGCAGCTTCGGGACTAGCGACGAGCAGTACTTC
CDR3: CASSFGTSDEQYF

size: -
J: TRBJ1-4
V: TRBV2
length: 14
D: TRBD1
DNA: TGTGCCAGCAGCGAGAACCGGGACAGTGAAAAACTGTTTTTT
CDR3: CASSENRDSEKLFF

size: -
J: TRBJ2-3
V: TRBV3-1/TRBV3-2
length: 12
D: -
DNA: TGTGCCAGCAGCCAATTAACAGATACGCAGTATTTT
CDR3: CASSQLTDTQYF

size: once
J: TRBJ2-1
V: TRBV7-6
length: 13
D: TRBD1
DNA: TGTGCCAGCAGCGTCGGACAGGGGAATGAGCAGTTCTTC
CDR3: CASSVGQGNEQFF

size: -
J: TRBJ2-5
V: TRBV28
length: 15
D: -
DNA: TGTGCCAGCAGCCTAGGGGTGGGCAGGGAAGAGACCCAGTACTTC
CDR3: CASSLGVGREETQYF

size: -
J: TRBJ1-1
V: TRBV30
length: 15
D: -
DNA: TGTGCCTGGAGTAATTTGCGAAGCTCGAACACTGAAGCTTTCTTT
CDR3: CAWSNLRSSNTEAFF

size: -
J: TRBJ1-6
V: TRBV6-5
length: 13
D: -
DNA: TGTGCCAGCAGTTACTCGACGGGGAACCCCCTCCACTTT
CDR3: CASSYSTGNPLHF

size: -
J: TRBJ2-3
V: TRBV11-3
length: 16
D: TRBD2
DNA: TGTGCCAGCAGCTTAGGCGGGGGGGCTAGCACAGATACGCAGTATTTT
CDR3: CASSLGGGASTDTQYF

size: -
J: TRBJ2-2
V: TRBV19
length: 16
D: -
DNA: TGTGCCAGTAGTATAGAAACAGGGCAAGTTACCGGGGAGCTGTTTTTT
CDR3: CASSIETGQVTGELFF

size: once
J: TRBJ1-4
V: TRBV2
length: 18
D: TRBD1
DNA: TGTGCCAGCAGTACGACAGGGGGGAAAGGGGCAACTAATGAAAAACTGTTTTTT
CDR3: CASSTTGGKGATNEKLFF

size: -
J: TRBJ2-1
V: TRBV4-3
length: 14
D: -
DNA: TGCGCCAGCAGCCGTAGCGAGATCTACAATGAGCAGTTCTTC
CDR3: CASSRSEIYNEQFF

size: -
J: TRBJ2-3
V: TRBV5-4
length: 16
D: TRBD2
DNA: TGTGCCAGCAGCCGGACTAGCGGGAGTAGCACAGATACGCAGTATTTT
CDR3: CASSRTSGSSTDTQYF

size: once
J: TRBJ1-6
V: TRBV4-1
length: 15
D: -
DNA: TGCGCCAGCAGCCAAGCGAGCAGGGGAAGTTCACCCCTCCACTTT
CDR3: CASSQASRGSSPLHF

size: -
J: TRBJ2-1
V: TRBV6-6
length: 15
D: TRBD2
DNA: TGTGCCAGCGAGGGTAAGCGGGGCTCCTACAATGAGCAGTTCTTC
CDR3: CASEGKRGSYNEQFF

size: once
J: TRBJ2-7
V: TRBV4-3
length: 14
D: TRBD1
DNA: TGCGCCAGCAGCCCAGGACAGGTTGAAGGCGAGCAGTACTTC
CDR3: CASSPGQVEGEQYF

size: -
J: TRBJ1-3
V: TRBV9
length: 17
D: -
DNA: TGTGCCAGCAGCCTGATTCCGGGACAAGTCCCCGGAAACACCATATATTTT
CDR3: CASSLIPGQVPGNTIYF

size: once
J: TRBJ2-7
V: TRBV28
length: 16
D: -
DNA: TGTGCCAGCAGCCATCCCCGGCTAGCACTCTCCTACGAGCAGTACTTC
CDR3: CASSHPRLALSYEQYF

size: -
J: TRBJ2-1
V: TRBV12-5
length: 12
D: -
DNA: TGTGCTAGTGGTTTTTTGGGCTATGAGCAGTTCTTC
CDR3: CASGFLGYEQFF

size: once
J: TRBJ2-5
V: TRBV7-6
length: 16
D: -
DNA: TGTGCCAGCAGCCCCCCCCGCAGACAGAACCTAGAGACCCAGTACTTC
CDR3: CASSPPRRQNLETQYF

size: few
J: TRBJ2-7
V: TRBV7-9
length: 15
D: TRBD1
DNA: TGTGCCAGCAGCCCACGGACAGGGAAGGGCTACGAGCAGTACTTC
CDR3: CASSPRTGKGYEQYF

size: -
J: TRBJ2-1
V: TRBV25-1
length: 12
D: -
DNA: TGTGCCAGCAGTGAATATGGGACTGATCAGTTCTTC
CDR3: CASSEYGTDQFF

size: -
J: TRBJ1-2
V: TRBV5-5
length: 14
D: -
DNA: TGTGCCAGCAGCTTGGTGGCAGGGTTTGATCGCTACACCTTC
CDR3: CASSLVAGFDRYTF